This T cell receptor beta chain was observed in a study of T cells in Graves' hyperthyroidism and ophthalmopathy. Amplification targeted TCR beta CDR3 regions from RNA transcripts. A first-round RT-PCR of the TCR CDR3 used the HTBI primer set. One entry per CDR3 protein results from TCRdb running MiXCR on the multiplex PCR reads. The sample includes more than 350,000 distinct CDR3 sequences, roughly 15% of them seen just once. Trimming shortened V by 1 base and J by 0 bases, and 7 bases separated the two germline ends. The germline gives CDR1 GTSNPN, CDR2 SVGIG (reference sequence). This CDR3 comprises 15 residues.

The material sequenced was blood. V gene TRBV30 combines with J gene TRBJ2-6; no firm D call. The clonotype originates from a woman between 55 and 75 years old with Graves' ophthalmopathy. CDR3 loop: CAWSEAVSGANVLTF. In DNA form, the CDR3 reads TGTGCCTGGAGTGAGGCAGTCTCTGGGGCCAACGTCCTGACTTTC.